A selection of T cell receptor beta chains follows, all from one sample in a study of OX40 agonist ivuxolimab in advanced cancers. Profiling relied on immunoSEQ multiplex PCR, and the TCRdb table lists in-frame clones only, not all of them. The repertoire includes tens of thousands of clones, 80% to 85% of them detected once, and around 11% sits in the top ten. The sequencing here drew on CD4+ or CD8+ T cells sorted from blood, taken in a trial of the OX40 agonist ivuxolimab. The source of these receptors is an adult with an advanced solid tumor such as melanoma, head and neck, liver or kidney cancer. The CDR3 runs from the conserved cysteine through the conserved F or W. A D gene is named only where the DNA matches it firmly. A clone size is listed for some rows: how often the clone was seen (once, few, many), or a class if it is expanded.

d_call: .
v_call: TRBV19
clone_size: few
j_call: TRBJ1-2
cdr3_nt: TGTGCCAGTAGTGTAGACATCAACTATGGCTACACCTTC
cdr3_aa: CASSVDINYGYTF

d_call: TRBD1
v_call: TRBV7-9
clone_size: .
j_call: TRBJ1-5
cdr3_nt: TGTGCCAGCAGCTCTTGGACAGGGGGCGCAGAGCAGCCCCAGCATTTT
cdr3_aa: CASSSWTGGAEQPQHF

d_call: .
v_call: TRBV15
clone_size: .
j_call: TRBJ1-1
cdr3_nt: TGTGCCACCAGCAGAGATGTAGGAGGTGCTGAAGCTTTCTTT
cdr3_aa: CATSRDVGGAEAFF

d_call: TRBD2
v_call: TRBV7-8
clone_size: .
j_call: TRBJ2-7
cdr3_nt: TGTGCCAGCAGCTTACGAGCGGGAGGTTCGCCCTCCTACGAGCAGTACTTC
cdr3_aa: CASSLRAGGSPSYEQYF

d_call: .
v_call: TRBV19
clone_size: .
j_call: TRBJ2-5
cdr3_nt: TGTGCCAGTAGTCTCCTCGGAGGGGATGTTGGAGAGACCCAGTACTTC
cdr3_aa: CASSLLGGDVGETQYF

d_call: .
v_call: TRBV5-1
clone_size: .
j_call: TRBJ2-5
cdr3_nt: TGCGCCAGCAGCTTGGAAGGCCTCCCTCTAAGGTGGGAGACCCAGTACTTC
cdr3_aa: CASSLEGLPLRWETQYF

d_call: TRBD1
v_call: TRBV28
clone_size: .
j_call: TRBJ2-2
cdr3_nt: TGTGCCAGCACCCCAGGGACAGTCAACACCGGGGAGCTGTTTTTT
cdr3_aa: CASTPGTVNTGELFF

d_call: .
v_call: TRBV9
clone_size: .
j_call: TRBJ2-2
cdr3_nt: TGTGCCAGCAGCCCGGTAGTCGACAACACCGGGGAGCTGTTTTTT
cdr3_aa: CASSPVVDNTGELFF

d_call: .
v_call: TRBV7-2
clone_size: .
j_call: TRBJ2-7
cdr3_nt: TGTGCCAGCAGCTTAGACGTTTCGCGGGACTCCTACGAGCAGTACTTC
cdr3_aa: CASSLDVSRDSYEQYF

d_call: TRBD2
v_call: TRBV30
clone_size: .
j_call: TRBJ2-5
cdr3_nt: TGTGCCTGGAGGCGGCCGACTAGCGGGAGGCAGACCCAGTACTTC
cdr3_aa: CAWRRPTSGRQTQYF

d_call: TRBD2
v_call: TRBV6-1
clone_size: .
j_call: TRBJ2-1
cdr3_nt: TGTGCCAGCAGTGACTTGACTAGCGGGGGGGCATACAATGAGCAGTTCTTC
cdr3_aa: CASSDLTSGGAYNEQFF

d_call: .
v_call: TRBV19
clone_size: .
j_call: TRBJ2-3
cdr3_nt: TGTGCCAGTAGTATAGGAGAGGCAGGGTGGAGTTCAGATACGCAGTATTTT
cdr3_aa: CASSIGEAGWSSDTQYF

d_call: .
v_call: TRBV19
clone_size: once
j_call: TRBJ2-1
cdr3_nt: TGTGCCAGTAGTATAACGCGGGACAGTCCTGATGAGCAGTTCTTC
cdr3_aa: CASSITRDSPDEQFF

d_call: TRBD2
v_call: TRBV27
clone_size: .
j_call: TRBJ2-4
cdr3_nt: TGTGCCAGCACTAGCCCGGGGGGGGAAAACATTCAGTACTTC
cdr3_aa: CASTSPGGENIQYF

d_call: .
v_call: TRBV2
clone_size: .
j_call: TRBJ1-2
cdr3_nt: TGTGCCAGCAGCCGGGCCCTACCGGGAGCTAACTATGGCTACACCTTC
cdr3_aa: CASSRALPGANYGYTF

d_call: .
v_call: TRBV6-1
clone_size: many
j_call: TRBJ1-3
cdr3_nt: TGTGCCAGCAGTGAAGGGCCTTCCTCTGGAAACACCATATATTTT
cdr3_aa: CASSEGPSSGNTIYF

d_call: .
v_call: TRBV10-3
clone_size: .
j_call: TRBJ2-5
cdr3_nt: TGTGCCATCAGCCGGGACACTCAAGAGACCCAGTACTTC
cdr3_aa: CAISRDTQETQYF

d_call: .
v_call: TRBV2
clone_size: .
j_call: TRBJ1-4
cdr3_nt: TGTGCCAGCAGTGTACAGGGACGGGAGGAAAAACTGTTTTTT
cdr3_aa: CASSVQGREEKLFF

d_call: TRBD1
v_call: TRBV7-2
clone_size: .
j_call: TRBJ1-6
cdr3_nt: TGTGCCAGCAGCCCCCGGGACAGTGCCAATTCACCCCTCCACTTT
cdr3_aa: CASSPRDSANSPLHF

d_call: .
v_call: TRBV21-1
clone_size: .
j_call: TRBJ1-1
cdr3_nt: TGTGCCAGCAGCAAGGGGCGGCCCACAAATTTCACTGAAGCTTTCTTT
cdr3_aa: CASSKGRPTNFTEAFF

d_call: TRBD1
v_call: TRBV10-3
clone_size: once
j_call: TRBJ2-6
cdr3_nt: TGTGCCATCAGTCCGGGACAGGGGGTCGGGGCCAACGTCCTGACTTTC
cdr3_aa: CAISPGQGVGANVLTF

d_call: .
v_call: TRBV19
clone_size: few
j_call: TRBJ1-1
cdr3_nt: TGTGCCAGTAGTAGAGGGTCTGAAGCTTTCTTT
cdr3_aa: CASSRGSEAFF

d_call: TRBD2
v_call: TRBV2
clone_size: .
j_call: TRBJ2-5
cdr3_nt: TGTGCCAGCAAGGGTGGCGGGGGACGAGAAGAGACCCAGTACTTC
cdr3_aa: CASKGGGGREETQYF

d_call: .
v_call: TRBV10-3
clone_size: .
j_call: TRBJ1-6
cdr3_nt: TGTGCCATCGGGGGGGGGAACTCACCCCTCCACTTT
cdr3_aa: CAIGGGNSPLHF

d_call: .
v_call: TRBV6-1
clone_size: .
j_call: TRBJ2-1
cdr3_nt: TGTGCCAGCAGTGAGGGCCGCCGATCCTACAATGAGCAGTTCTTC
cdr3_aa: CASSEGRRSYNEQFF

d_call: .
v_call: TRBV5-1
clone_size: .
j_call: TRBJ2-1
cdr3_nt: TGCGCCAGCGATGATGCACCGGGAGCCACCTACAATGAGCAGTTCTTC
cdr3_aa: CASDDAPGATYNEQFF

d_call: .
v_call: TRBV6-6
clone_size: once
j_call: TRBJ2-5
cdr3_nt: TGTGCCAGCAGGGACAGGGAGGGCGAGACCCAGTACTTC
cdr3_aa: CASRDREGETQYF

d_call: TRBD2
v_call: TRBV15
clone_size: .
j_call: TRBJ2-5
cdr3_nt: TGTGCCACCAGCAGAGGTCTAGCGGGAGGAGAAGAGACCCAGTACTTC
cdr3_aa: CATSRGLAGGEETQYF

d_call: .
v_call: TRBV28
clone_size: .
j_call: TRBJ1-5
cdr3_nt: TGTGCCAGCAGCCGACCGGGGACTAGCAATCAGCCCCAGCATTTT
cdr3_aa: CASSRPGTSNQPQHF

d_call: .
v_call: TRBV5-1
clone_size: .
j_call: TRBJ1-1
cdr3_nt: TGCGCCAGCAGCTTGTCCGGGTTGCACACTGAAGCTTTCTTT
cdr3_aa: CASSLSGLHTEAFF

d_call: TRBD1
v_call: TRBV4-2
clone_size: .
j_call: TRBJ1-5
cdr3_nt: TGTGCCAGCAGCCTCGGGACAGGGGGAGGTCAGCCCCAGCATTTT
cdr3_aa: CASSLGTGGGQPQHF

d_call: TRBD1
v_call: TRBV5-1
clone_size: .
j_call: TRBJ2-3
cdr3_nt: TGCGCCAGCTACGACCGAGGACAGGGTGGCACAGATACGCAGTATTTT
cdr3_aa: CASYDRGQGGTDTQYF

d_call: .
v_call: TRBV19
clone_size: .
j_call: TRBJ1-1
cdr3_nt: TGTGCCAGTAGCCAGGCCTCATTCGACGGTGAAGCTTTCTTT
cdr3_aa: CASSQASFDGEAFF

d_call: .
v_call: TRBV6-5
clone_size: .
j_call: TRBJ2-1
cdr3_nt: TGTGCCAGCAGTCTGATTGGGACTGTCAGGGAGCAGTTCTTC
cdr3_aa: CASSLIGTVREQFF

d_call: .
v_call: TRBV7-2
clone_size: .
j_call: TRBJ2-7
cdr3_nt: TGTGCCAGCAGCTTAAGTTCGGGGTACGAGCAGTACTTC
cdr3_aa: CASSLSSGYEQYF

d_call: TRBD1
v_call: TRBV25-1
clone_size: .
j_call: TRBJ2-3
cdr3_nt: TGTGCCAGCAGTGACTACAGGGGTAGCACAGATACGCAGTATTTT
cdr3_aa: CASSDYRGSTDTQYF

d_call: TRBD1
v_call: TRBV28
clone_size: .
j_call: TRBJ1-4
cdr3_nt: TGTGCCAGCAGTTTAGGACAGGGTTTAAGTGAAAAACTGTTTTTT
cdr3_aa: CASSLGQGLSEKLFF

d_call: .
v_call: TRBV5-5
clone_size: .
j_call: TRBJ2-3
cdr3_nt: TGTGCCAGCAGCGCCGGGACTCCCAGCACAGATACGCAGTATTTT
cdr3_aa: CASSAGTPSTDTQYF

d_call: TRBD2
v_call: TRBV13
clone_size: .
j_call: TRBJ2-3
cdr3_nt: TGTGCCAGCAGCTCCTTCTTATCTAGCGGGAGGCCCGCAGATACGCAGTATTTT
cdr3_aa: CASSSFLSSGRPADTQYF

d_call: .
v_call: TRBV5-1
clone_size: .
j_call: TRBJ2-3
cdr3_nt: TGCGCCAGCAGGAAGAGCACAGATACGCAGTATTTT
cdr3_aa: CASRKSTDTQYF

d_call: TRBD2
v_call: TRBV7-9
clone_size: .
j_call: TRBJ2-1
cdr3_nt: TGTGCCAGCAGAGCCCTAGCGGGGTCCAATGAGCAGTTCTTC
cdr3_aa: CASRALAGSNEQFF

d_call: .
v_call: TRBV27
clone_size: .
j_call: TRBJ2-1
cdr3_nt: TGTGCCAGCAGTCCTATCACCATTGTGATGGTGGGACACCTGAGCTCCTACAATGAGCAGTTCTTC
cdr3_aa: CASSPITIVMVGHLSSYNEQFF

d_call: .
v_call: TRBV6-6
clone_size: .
j_call: TRBJ2-3
cdr3_nt: TGTGCCAGCAGTATCACAGATACGCAGTATTTT
cdr3_aa: CASSITDTQYF

d_call: .
v_call: TRBV7-9
clone_size: .
j_call: TRBJ1-6
cdr3_nt: TGTGCCAGCAGCTTAGGGTATAATTCACCCCTCCACTTT
cdr3_aa: CASSLGYNSPLHF

d_call: TRBD2
v_call: TRBV5-4
clone_size: .
j_call: TRBJ2-3
cdr3_nt: TGTGCCAGCAGCTTCGGCCCCGGGACTAGCGCCCCAGATACGCAGTATTTT
cdr3_aa: CASSFGPGTSAPDTQYF

d_call: TRBD1
v_call: TRBV30
clone_size: .
j_call: TRBJ2-1
cdr3_nt: TGTGCCTGGAGCAATCCGGGACAGTCCTACAATGAGCAGTTCTTC
cdr3_aa: CAWSNPGQSYNEQFF

d_call: TRBD2
v_call: TRBV28
clone_size: .
j_call: TRBJ2-2
cdr3_nt: TGTGCCAGCAGTTTATTGCTCCCCAGCGGGAGAATCGGGGAGCTGTTTTTT
cdr3_aa: CASSLLLPSGRIGELFF

d_call: .
v_call: TRBV11-2
clone_size: .
j_call: TRBJ2-7
cdr3_nt: TGTGCCAGCAGCTTAGATGCCCCCGGCTACGAGCAGTACTTC
cdr3_aa: CASSLDAPGYEQYF

d_call: .
v_call: TRBV5-1
clone_size: .
j_call: TRBJ2-2
cdr3_nt: TGCGCCAGCAGCTCGACAGGCTCGACCGGGGAGCTGTTTTTT
cdr3_aa: CASSSTGSTGELFF

d_call: .
v_call: TRBV19
clone_size: few
j_call: TRBJ1-2
cdr3_nt: TGTGCCAGTAGACAGCAATATGGCTACACCTTC
cdr3_aa: CASRQQYGYTF

d_call: TRBD2
v_call: TRBV5-1
clone_size: .
j_call: TRBJ2-3
cdr3_nt: TGCGCCAGCAGCTTAGGCTTGCTAGCGGGGGGTGCGGCAGATACGCAGTATTTT
cdr3_aa: CASSLGLLAGGAADTQYF

d_call: .
v_call: TRBV29-1
clone_size: .
j_call: TRBJ1-2
cdr3_nt: TGCAGCGCTGGCAGTGTGGGTGGCTATGGCTACACCTTC
cdr3_aa: CSAGSVGGYGYTF

d_call: TRBD1
v_call: TRBV29-1
clone_size: .
j_call: TRBJ1-1
cdr3_nt: TGCAGCGTCGCAGGGGGCGCCTTGGACACTGAAGCTTTCTTT
cdr3_aa: CSVAGGALDTEAFF

d_call: .
v_call: TRBV7-2
clone_size: .
j_call: TRBJ2-1
cdr3_nt: TGTGCCAGCAGCTTCCAGATAGATAAGCAGTTCTTC
cdr3_aa: CASSFQIDKQFF

d_call: TRBD1
v_call: TRBV4-1
clone_size: .
j_call: TRBJ1-4
cdr3_nt: TGCGCCAGCAGCAACCGGGACAGCATCCCAAATGAAAAACTGTTTTTT
cdr3_aa: CASSNRDSIPNEKLFF

d_call: .
v_call: TRBV6-1
clone_size: few
j_call: TRBJ1-1
cdr3_nt: TGTGCCAGTAAAGGGGACACTGAAGCTTTCTTT
cdr3_aa: CASKGDTEAFF

d_call: .
v_call: TRBV21-1
clone_size: medium-sized
j_call: TRBJ1-1
cdr3_nt: TGTGCCAGCACCGAAGACATCGGTCAAGGAAGTAACACTGAAGCTTTCTTT
cdr3_aa: CASTEDIGQGSNTEAFF

d_call: .
v_call: TRBV18
clone_size: once
j_call: TRBJ2-3
cdr3_nt: TGTGCCAGCTCACCATCGGAATTAAGGGATACGCAGTATTTT
cdr3_aa: CASSPSELRDTQYF

d_call: .
v_call: TRBV5-6
clone_size: .
j_call: TRBJ2-3
cdr3_nt: TGTGCCAGCAGCTTAGGAGGCACAGATACGCAGTATTTT
cdr3_aa: CASSLGGTDTQYF